The T cell receptor (beta chain) under discussion was sequenced for a study of chemoradiotherapy in HPV16-positive cancers. The V gene end was trimmed by 3 bases and the J gene end by 4 bases; junction bases not matched to a gene: 10. This CDR3 contains 17 residues. Germline V gene lookup returns CDR1 SGDLS and CDR2 YYNGEE. Data came from immunoSEQ multiplex PCR; TCRdb stores just in-frame clones and leaves some out. The sample lists fewer than 40,000 clones, 92% occurring once. As for this clone: Antigen unknown.

Study-wide results and limits: HPV-responsive T-cell expansion during chemoradiotherapy was linked to improved recurrence-free survival in HPV16-positive patients.

Repertoires were sampled repeatedly during chemoradiotherapy. The material sequenced was blood, taken from a patient who underwent chemoradiotherapy. The source is a human donor with HPV-associated anogenital cancer. The chain has TRBV9 and TRBJ1-6, with 7 bases aligning to TRBD1. The CDR3 reads CASSAPNRGSYNSPLHF. CDR3 nucleotide sequence: TGTGCCAGCAGCGCCCCAAACAGGGGTTCTTATAATTCACCCCTCCACTTT.